This TCR beta chain was captured by sequencing in a study of blood T cell repertoires in COVID-19. In the study overall: The United States, Italy and Spain provided the acute and convalescent COVID-19 samples.

Germline V lookup: CDR1 LNHDA, CDR2 SQIVND (reference sequence). The J segment lost 1 base and the V segment lost 6 bases, leaving 2 bases of the junction unmatched. This CDR3 spans 15 amino acids. Method: immunoSEQ multiplex PCR; TCRdb's copy keeps in-frame clones and lacks some. The sample carries a few hundred thousand clones, around 84% recorded once. Those enrolled, adults aged roughly 18 to 100 years, came from around 25 US areas. There are a few counts of this clone. V is TRBV19 and J is TRBJ2-2; 10 nucleotides align to TRBD2. The TCR comes from a woman aged 40 to 50 with acute COVID-19. Sequencing was performed on PBMCs or T cells enriched from blood (not recorded which). CDR3 sequence reads: CASRRLAGNTGELFF. The CDR3 nucleotides are TGTGCCAGTAGACGACTAGCGGGGAACACCGGGGAGCTGTTTTTT.